Listed below are T cell receptor beta chains from one sample, sequenced in a study of beta chain features in type 1 diabetes. Repertoires were generated with immunoSEQ multiplex PCR, while TCRdb's copy carries only in-frame clones and drops some. Altogether about 110,000 clones are present, less than 40% being singletons, with the ten largest covering approximately 0.065%. Sequenced: stem cell memory CD4+ T cells from blood. The receptors come from a woman in her late teens or twenties in good health. Both conserved end residues are trimmed from each CDR3. Rows may omit the clone size; those that give it use once, few, many or a size class.

>TRBV4-2|TRBJ2-3|few
ASSQGQDNTDTQY
>TRBV27|TRBJ1-1|once
ASSTSTAEAF
>TRBV4-1|TRBJ2-7|few
ASSQARLAGGSEQY
>TRBV7-8|TRBJ2-3|few
ASSLGPLALDTQY
>TRBV29-1|TRBJ2-5|.
SDSRVGLQETQY
>TRBV6-1|TRBJ1-4|.
ASTRATGNEKLF
>TRBV5-1|TRBJ1-4|.
ASSPRGGAGEKLF
>TRBV28|.|.
ASSSDPGQGREQY
>TRBV5-1|TRBJ1-1|.
ASSSPGQGNTEAF
>TRBV4-1|TRBJ1-1|.
ASSEQGGNTEAF
>TRBV7-9|TRBJ1-1|few
ASALGGGQAEAF
>TRBV7-2|TRBJ2-1|.
ASSLSRTSLYNEQF
>TRBV7-3|TRBJ2-3|.
ASSPQPRARGTQY
>TRBV19|TRBJ2-3|few
ASSIVSSGSLATQY
>TRBV5-1|TRBJ1-2|.
ASSPGGRIYGYT
>TRBV29-1|TRBJ1-4|.
SVGLLRGDGSEKLF
>TRBV7-3|TRBJ1-2|few
ASSPNPGQGATGYT
>TRBV2|TRBJ1-2|.
ASSEALGGRKGYT
>TRBV28|TRBJ2-7|many
ASSASSYEQY
>TRBV21-1|TRBJ2-1|.
ASTPKVAGGLRNEQF
>TRBV2|TRBJ2-3|few
ASRLAGGPRTDTQY
>TRBV6-6|TRBJ1-5|.
ASRPPTGRNQPQH
>TRBV15|TRBJ1-5|few
ATSTLRQPLQPQH
>TRBV29-1|TRBJ1-2|few
SAWTHSNYGYT
>TRBV18|TRBJ1-2|few
ASSDRDGYT
>TRBV27|TRBJ2-1|few
ASSPRLAGGNEQF
>TRBV19|TRBJ2-2|few
ASTYGLAGTTGELF
>TRBV19|TRBJ1-1|.
ASTLGQHSTEAF
>TRBV6-1|TRBJ2-3|.
ASKALPSGTDTQY
>TRBV5-4|TRBJ2-1|.
ASIDRGERGYNEQF
>TRBV5-4|TRBJ2-2|.
ASSQGQVRTGELF
>TRBV20-1|TRBJ1-2|few
SAKGQGHLR
>TRBV7-9|TRBJ2-3|few
ASSLARLAGDGTDTQY